Presented here are 18 T cell receptor beta chains from one specimen sequenced in a study of blood T cell repertoires in COVID-19. Assay used: immunoSEQ multiplex PCR; TCRdb lists only in-frame clones, some missing. The table records about 280,000 clones, 75% to 90% of them present only once. Sequencing was performed on PBMCs or T cells enriched from blood (not recorded which). The receptor set was obtained from a woman in her forties or fifties who had recovered from COVID-19.

The genes are TRBV5-1 and TRBJ1-2, with 7 bases lining up with TRBD1. CDR1 and CDR2 (germline): SGHRS, YFSETQ. Trimming cost V 4 bases and J 0 bases; bases outside gene matches: 6. CDR3 length: 15 residues. In DNA form, the CDR3 reads TGCGCCAGCAGCCTCGGGACAGCCACTAACTATGGCTACACCTTC. This gives the protein CASSLGTATNYGYTF.

There are a few counts of this clone. The chain employs TRBV5-1 and TRBJ2-2; the match to TRBD1 covers 7 bases. After removal of 5 bases from V and 3 bases from J, the junction contained 7 bases not matched to a gene. In germline, CDR1 is SGHRS, CDR2 YFSETQ. The CDR3 has 15 residues. This chain's CDR3 is CASSLDRVDTGELFF. The CDR3 DNA is TGCGCCAGCAGTTTAGACAGGGTCGACACCGGGGAGCTGTTTTTT.

V and J are TRBV13 and TRBJ1-2, with D perhaps matching TRBD1 (6 bases). CDR3 length: 14 amino acids. V lost 6 bases, J lost 0 bases, and 11 bases lay in between. Looked up from germline, CDR1 is PRHDT and CDR2 is FYEKMQ (reference sequence). The CDR3 sequence is CASRGGGTNYGYTF. CDR3 sequence (DNA): TGTGCCAGCAGGGGAGGGGGGACTAACTATGGCTACACCTTC.

The gene calls are TRBV5-1 and TRBJ2-1; 9 bases map to TRBD1. Germline V gives CDR1 SGHRS, CDR2 YFSETQ. This CDR3 has 17 residues. With V trimmed by 3 bases and J by 0 bases, 7 bases remained unmatched. DNA for the CDR3: TGCGCCAGCAGCTCTGGGACAGGGCAGGGCTCCTACAATGAGCAGTTCTTC. Encoded protein: CASSSGTGQGSYNEQFF.

The rearrangement joins TRBV27 to TRBJ1-6; 9 bases align to TRBD1. J gave up 13 bases and V 6 bases, and 13 bases lay outside the gene matches. Germline V gives CDR1 MNHEY, CDR2 SMNVEV (reference sequence). The CDR3 has 15 residues. Here the CDR3 DNA reads TGTGCCAGCAGGGGACAGGGCGATCCCCGTGATCCCCTCCACTTT. It yields the protein CASRGQGDPRDPLHF.

This clone was recorded a few times. The rearrangement uses TRBV20-1 and TRBJ1-5; TRBD1 matches at 8 bases. Germline CDR1 and CDR2: DFQATT and SNEGSKA (reference sequence). Trimming cost V 3 bases and J 2 bases; bases outside gene matches: 15. The CDR3 has 18 amino acids. The CDR3 loop reads CSASPGQGKWQGNQPQHF. Here the CDR3 DNA reads TGCAGTGCTAGTCCCGGACAGGGAAAGTGGCAGGGCAATCAGCCCCAGCATTTT.

The chain combines TRBV27 with TRBJ1-2; 8 nucleotides align to TRBD1. CDR1 and CDR2 from the germline V gene are MNHEY and SMNVEV (reference sequence). V gave up 7 bases and J gave up 5 bases; unmatched junction bases: 12. This CDR3 spans 15 amino acids. CDR3 loop: CASTNIGQGYYGYTF. The CDR3 region has the DNA TGTGCCAGCACCAACATAGGACAGGGCTATTATGGCTACACCTTC.

DNA for the CDR3: TGTGCCAGCAGTCCTCCCGCCAGGACTAGCGGCCAAGAGACCCAGTACTTC. Translated, it gives CASSPPARTSGQETQYF. The chain joins TRBV6-6 to TRBJ2-5, with TRBD2 matching over 10 bases. The length of the CDR3 is 17 residues. The V and J ends lost 5 bases and 1 base, in that order; junction bases with no gene match: 10. Germline V gives CDR1 MNHNY, CDR2 SVGAGI (reference sequence).

This chain uses TRBV6-2 or TRBV6-3 with TRBJ2-3, with 9 bases fitting TRBD2. Germline CDR1 reads MNHEY; CDR2 reads SVGEGT. Trimming cost V 0 bases and J 0 bases; bases outside gene matches: 4. The CDR3 length is 17 residues. The CDR3 DNA sequence: TGTGCCAGCAGTTACTCGGGACTAGCTGAGAGCACAGATACGCAGTATTTT. Translation: CASSYSGLAESTDTQYF.

This clone appeared many times. The gene calls are TRBV5-5 and TRBJ2-2; D might be TRBD2 (5 bases). The CDR3 spans 15 residues. The V end lost 1 base, the J end lost 5 bases, and 12 bases lay between the germline ends. Germline CDR1 SGHKS, CDR2 YYEKEE (reference sequence). The CDR3 DNA is TGTGCCAGCAGCTTGTCTCTAGCAGGAACCGGGGAGCTGTTTTTT. As protein: CASSLSLAGTGELFF.

This clone was detected only once. The chain uses TRBV19 and TRBJ1-1; D unclear. The CDR3 has 13 residues. Germline V gene sequence: CDR1 LNHDA, CDR2 SQIVND (reference sequence). The V gene lost 6 bases and the J gene lost 1 base, with 9 bases spanning the gap. CDR3 protein: CASRFPGNTEAFF. The CDR3, as DNA: TGTGCCAGTAGGTTCCCGGGGAACACTGAAGCTTTCTTT.

The chain has TRBV19 and TRBJ2-1, with 7 bases matching TRBD1. Losses at the gene ends were 10 bases for V and 2 bases for J; bases not matched to a gene: 5. Per the germline V gene, CDR1 is LNHDA and CDR2 is SQIVND (reference sequence). This CDR3 is built from 13 residues. DNA for the CDR3: TGTGCCACCTCACAGGGGACCTACAATGAGCAGTTCTTC. Amino acids: CATSQGTYNEQFF.

The chain recombines TRBV3-1 (or the pseudogene TRBV3-2) with TRBJ2-5; 10 positions match TRBD1. CDR1 LGHDT and CDR2 YNNKEL come from the germline V gene (reference sequence). The CDR3 totals 15 residues. Losses at the gene ends were 2 bases for V and 4 bases for J; bases not matched to a gene: 4. CDR3 in DNA: TGTGCCAGCAGCCAACCGGGACAGGGGTTAGAGACCCAGTACTTC. Amino acid sequence: CASSQPGQGLETQYF.

The V and J genes are TRBV24-1 and TRBJ2-2; D remains ambiguous. The germline V gene has CDR1 KGHDR and CDR2 SFDVKD. With 4 bases removed from V and 0 bases from J, the gap between germline ends came to 17 bases. The CDR3 contains 18 residues. The CDR3 loop is CATSDPFGLGANTGELFF. CDR3 nucleotides: TGTGCCACCAGTGACCCCTTCGGGTTGGGTGCGAACACCGGGGAGCTGTTTTTT.

The chain couples TRBV6-5 to TRBJ2-7, with TRBD1 matching 8 bases. Trimming at V came to 0 bases and at J to 2 bases, leaving 0 bases not matched to a gene. The germline CDR1 and CDR2 sequences are MNHEY and SVGAGI. CDR3 length: 14 amino acids. The CDR3 loop is CASSYSDRAYEQYF. In nucleotides, the CDR3 is TGTGCCAGCAGTTACTCGGACAGGGCCTACGAGCAGTACTTC.

The CDR3 region is CASSFPDRAYEQYF. In DNA, the CDR3 is TGTGCCAGCAGTTTCCCGGACAGAGCCTACGAGCAGTACTTC. This sequence joins TRBV6-2 or TRBV6-3 and TRBJ2-7, with D possibly matching TRBD1 (6 bases). V was shortened by 4 bases and J by 2 bases, with 12 bases between the two germline ends. This CDR3 has 14 residues. Germline V gene lookup returns CDR1 MNHEY and CDR2 SVGEGT.

V gene TRBV7-2 combines with J gene TRBJ1-1, with unresolved D. V was pared by 4 bases and J by 3 bases, with 9 bases between. Germline loops: CDR1 SGHTA, CDR2 FQGNSA. This CDR3 comprises 13 residues. The DNA for the CDR3 is TGTGCCAGCAGCTACATAGAGGACACTGAAGCTTTCTTT. Translated: CASSYIEDTEAFF. Full variable domain (missing parts from reference TRBV7-2 and TRBJ1-1): GAGVSQSPSNKVTEKGKDVELRCDPISGHTALYWYRQSLGQGLEFLIYFQGNSAPDKSGLPSDRFSAERTGGSVSTLTIQRTQQEDSAVYLCASSYIEDTEAFFGQGTRLTVV.

The chain couples TRBV20-1 to TRBJ2-1, with 12 bases that match TRBD2. The CDR3 totals 18 residues. Germline CDR1 DFQATT, CDR2 SNEGSKA (reference sequence). V lost 3 bases to trimming and J lost 0 bases; unmatched junction nucleotides: 9. The CDR3 protein is CSASPGLAGPSSYNEQFF. Written as DNA, the CDR3 is TGCAGTGCTAGTCCGGGACTAGCGGGCCCCAGCTCCTACAATGAGCAGTTCTTC.